This entry is about one T cell receptor beta chain. This clonotype is assessed as medium-sized (0.01 to 0.1%). Its recognized antigen is unknown. It has no much larger one-base neighbor in the sample; base qualities were not kept. This sample was taken from a study of T cell repertoires in aging, cancer and after chemotherapy (dated by TCRdb to between 2018 and 2021). In the study overall: Donors spanned six age groups from 30 or younger to 70 or older, with at least three individuals per group. In the hematological group, the paired samples taken before and after chemotherapy came from chronic lymphocytic leukemia patients given fludarabine- or bendamustine-based regimens. In total, the full dataset held millions of TCR reads. Peripheral blood TCR beta repertoires from healthy donors and cancer patients were profiled to examine immunoaging and T cell reconstitution after chemotherapy. Alongside about 97 healthy donors serving as a reference group, the cohort included approximately 210 cancer patients, of whom some 94 had hematological cancers and around 120 had solid cancers. Study-wide findings and limitations: An increase in median generation probability over the chemotherapy interval was observed in both cancer cohorts, suggesting that the repertoire was reconstituted through rebound thymic output. Compared with age-matched healthy donors, untreated patients with either hematological or solid cancers had significantly lower TCR diversity in the blood along with higher clonality. Declining TCR diversity with age in healthy donors was mainly explained by loss of richness; in cancer patients, loss of evenness also contributed. It was noted by the authors that conclusions about immunological memory after chemotherapy cannot be drawn from the repertoire data. Hematological cancer patients had lymphoid organ infiltration, which may itself impair thymic emigration or peripheral T cell expansion.

TCR beta rearrangements were amplified from genomic DNA isolated from peripheral blood, not from sorted cells or RNA. Rearranged TRB sequences spanning V, D and J segments were amplified in a multiplex touch-down PCR with a mixed TRB-A/B primer pool. Illumina adapters and sample indices were added to the amplicons in two consecutive PCR reactions performed with Phusion HS II polymerase. Amplicons were gel-purified using the NucleoSpin Gel and PCR Clean-up kit and were subsequently checked with Qubit and an Agilent 2100 Bioanalyzer. The libraries were sequenced on an Illumina MiSeq with 600-cycle, single-indexed, paired-end runs. The source study handled its data this way. TRB sequences were processed with MiXCR versions 2.12 and 3.0.5. Each unique CDR3 nucleotide sequence was counted as one clone, and only productive sequences with at least two reads were retained. Shannon diversity, evenness, clonality (one minus evenness), and alpha-parameterized diversity profiles from alpha 0 to 5 were included as repertoire metrics. Generation probabilities of clones in paired pre- and post-chemotherapy samples were computed with the IGoR algorithm. TCRdb reprocessed the public reads (quality trimming at Q25 with fastp, clone calling with MiXCR) and kept in-frame beta chains. Duplicate CDR3 protein sequences are folded into a single record with the most common DNA and genes. The V and J calls follow TCRdb's processing rather than the paper's. This sample holds a few thousand distinct CDR3 sequences; roughly a quarter were observed only once. Together, the top ten hold around 33% of the sample.

CDR1 and CDR2 (ENHRY, SYGVKD) derive from the germline V gene. From its cysteine to its phenylalanine, the CDR3 spans 15 amino acids. Only CDR3 DNA is held: 45 bases, read in frame from base 1. Germline trimming amounts to 3 bases on V and 2 bases on J, with 3 as the count of junction bases outside the gene matches. Sequences were obtained from blood. Recombination joined TRBV10-3 with TRBJ2-2; 7 bases in the junction line up with TRBD1. The TCR was taken from a human donor with a blood cancer. CDR3 reads: CAISDWDSNTGELFF. The nucleotide sequence is given as TGTGCCATCAGTGACTGGGACAGCAACACCGGGGAGCTGTTTTTT.